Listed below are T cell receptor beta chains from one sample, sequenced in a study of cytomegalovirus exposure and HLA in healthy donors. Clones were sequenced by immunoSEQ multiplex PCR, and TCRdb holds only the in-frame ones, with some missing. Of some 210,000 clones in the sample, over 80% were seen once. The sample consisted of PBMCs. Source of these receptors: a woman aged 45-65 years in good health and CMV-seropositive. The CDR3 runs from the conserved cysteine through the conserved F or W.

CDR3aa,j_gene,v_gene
CASSFGQGNTEAFF,TRBJ1-1,TRBV27
CASGLAGQLGAAWVGQPQHF,TRBJ1-5,TRBV12-5
CASSIAGSDYGYTF,TRBJ1-2,TRBV19
CASSLVAVEAFF,TRBJ1-1,TRBV7-9
CASSFFEASSGNTIYF,TRBJ1-3,TRBV13
CSVERWSAIAYEQYF,TRBJ2-7,TRBV29-1
CASSSAGGKNTEAFF,TRBJ1-1,TRBV6-6
CASVDGGQYTEAFF,TRBJ1-1,TRBV5-1
CASSLGHLNTGELFF,TRBJ2-2,TRBV5-1
CAWSPPVNSNQPQHF,TRBJ1-5,TRBV30
CASSFSGQPQHF,TRBJ1-5,TRBV7-2
CASSFGPFTRDRGVDEKLFF,TRBJ1-4,TRBV28
CASSSHAMPRGETQYF,TRBJ2-5,TRBV6-5
CASSDRGDYGYTF,TRBJ1-2,TRBV2
CASSEWQRAEAFF,TRBJ1-1,TRBV2
CASSLMWAGGNQPQHF,TRBJ1-5,TRBV28
CASSFSQAEATNQPQHF,TRBJ1-5,TRBV28
CASSPRGGPYEQYF,TRBJ2-7,TRBV9
CASSQDPQGSNEKLFF,TRBJ1-4,TRBV4-3
CASNRLAGGLSGELFF,TRBJ2-2,TRBV2
CASSLGGGFNYGYTF,TRBJ1-2,TRBV2
CASSLVNQGDTGELFF,TRBJ2-2,TRBV7-3
CATSSSGLAGGAYEQYF,TRBJ2-7,TRBV27
CASLPFAGGTNNEQFF,TRBJ2-1,TRBV11-2
CATLGFGATEAFF,TRBJ1-1,TRBV6-5
CASRHLFCTGINEQFF,TRBJ2-1,TRBV10-1
CASSFGQGTDTQYF,TRBJ2-3,TRBV7-7
CASSSDRATNYGYTF,TRBJ1-2,TRBV28
CSVEDQVTGARNEQFF,TRBJ2-1,TRBV29-1
CASSSGASGGREQYF,TRBJ2-7,TRBV6-5
CASSGGDRASRHEQYF,TRBJ2-7,TRBV9
CASSATGDNTGELFF,TRBJ2-2,TRBV9
CASSLTREEEQFF,TRBJ2-1,TRBV27
CASSLEGHYTGELFF,TRBJ2-2,TRBV28
CAWSIGRANTEAFF,TRBJ1-1,TRBV30
CASRGGRGNTQYF,TRBJ2-3,TRBV9
CASSQRDTQETQYF,TRBJ2-5,TRBV5-4
CASSLSASGALFF,TRBJ2-1,TRBV27
CASSGREVRGGYTF,TRBJ1-2,TRBV6-1
CASSLTDRNTIYF,TRBJ1-3,TRBV7-6
CASSPIISSGERGEQFF,TRBJ2-1,TRBV4-2
CASSPAGLSTDTQYF,TRBJ2-3,TRBV18
CASSMLAGYGNTIYF,TRBJ1-3,TRBV7-9
CATSRDFPGTGSTDTQYF,TRBJ2-3,TRBV15
CASSSRVSYEQYF,TRBJ2-7,TRBV27
CSVQETQGEQFF,TRBJ2-1,TRBV29-1
CASQQTGANTEAFF,TRBJ1-1,TRBV6-1
CASSGQGTGGYGYTF,TRBJ1-2,TRBV9
CASSLDRTGEDEKLFF,TRBJ1-4,TRBV5-1
CASSHGWGDNNYGYTF,TRBJ1-2,TRBV4-3
CASSRDSGTWETQYF,TRBJ2-5,TRBV11-2
CASRLGQGEHGYTF,TRBJ1-2,TRBV2
CASRLHPNTEAFF,TRBJ1-1,TRBV28
CSARDPGAQHF,TRBJ1-5,TRBV20-1
CASSSDSKVQETQYF,TRBJ2-5,TRBV5-1